A selection of T cell receptor beta chains follows, all from one sample in a study of blood T cells in healthy people across ages. TCRdb ran MiXCR on the 5' RACE reads and lists one entry per CDR3 protein. The table records 650,000 to 900,000 distinct CDR3 sequences, roughly 60% of them present only once. Sequencing was done on a sample of blood. All receptors come from a young man in good health. The CDR3 runs from the conserved cysteine through the conserved F or W. The order of the fields is D gene, J gene, V gene, clone size, CDR3 DNA, CDR3 protein. A D gene is named only where the DNA matches it firmly. Size is stated for part of the rows, as once, few or many counts, or as a class when the clone is expanded.

TRBD2 TRBJ2-5 TRBV24-1 few TGTGCCACCAGTGACCGACGACTAGCGTACCAAGAGACCCAGTACTTC CATSDRRLAYQETQYF
- TRBJ2-3 TRBV20-1 - TGCAGTGCTAGCCAGGGAACTCCGGGGTATTTT CSASQGTPGYF
- TRBJ2-2 TRBV29-1 - TGCAGCGCTGAATGGGAAGGGCAGGGGAAGGAGGTCGGGGAGCTGTTTTTT CSAEWEGQGKEVGELFF
TRBD1 TRBJ2-7 TRBV6-1 - TGTGCCAGCAGTGATGGGACAGTGACCTACGAGCAGTACTTC CASSDGTVTYEQYF
- TRBJ2-5 TRBV3-1 - TGTGCCAGCAGCCCCCAGTACCAAGAGACCCAGTACTTC CASSPQYQETQYF
- TRBJ2-1 TRBV12-3/TRBV12-4 - TGTGCCAGCAGTTTATACGCCACAGGCAATGAGCAGTTCTTC CASSLYATGNEQFF
- TRBJ1-1 TRBV5-1 once TGCGCCAGCAGTCGGTATGGGGGAACTGAAGCTTTCTTT CASSRYGGTEAFF
- TRBJ1-1 TRBV6-2/TRBV6-3 - TGTGCCAGCTTCCCGGCAGGGTTTCTTGAAGCTTTCTTT CASFPAGFLEAFF
TRBD1 TRBJ1-2 TRBV10-3 few TGTGCCATCAGTGGACACGCCGGGACAGAATTAAACTATGGCTACACCTTC CAISGHAGTELNYGYTF
- TRBJ2-1 TRBV6-6 - TGTGCCAGCAGTTACTCTAGGGGCGGGGAGTTCTTC CASSYSRGGEFF
- TRBJ2-3 TRBV7-2 once TGTGCCAACAGCCAGAGTGATACGCAGTATTTT CANSQSDTQYF
- TRBJ2-7 TRBV6-2/TRBV6-3 - TGTGCCAGCAGTTCCCGATCGCTCCGGGATCCCTCCTACGAGCAGTACTTC CASSSRSLRDPSYEQYF
TRBD1 TRBJ2-1 TRBV7-9 - TGTGCCAGCAACTCGGGACAGGGAAATGAGCAGTTCTTC CASNSGQGNEQFF
- TRBJ2-2 TRBV12-3/TRBV12-4 - TGTGCCAGCAGGAAGTCCAGGGGTTTGAACACCGGGGAGCTGTTTTTT CASRKSRGLNTGELFF
- TRBJ2-1 TRBV4-2 - TGTGCCAGCAGGTTGGGGGGAGTTGGTGGGAATGAGCAGTTCTTC CASRLGGVGGNEQFF
TRBD1 TRBJ2-5 TRBV9 - TGTGCCAGCAGCACTACAGGGGAAGAGACCCAGTACTTC CASSTTGEETQYF
- TRBJ1-1 TRBV29-1 - TGCAGCTCTAGGGGAGCTAAGAACACTGAAGCTTTCTTT CSSRGAKNTEAFF
TRBD2 TRBJ2-1 TRBV15 - TGTGCCACCAGCAGAGATTATCTAGCGGGGGGTCACAATGAGCAGTTCTTC CATSRDYLAGGHNEQFF
- TRBJ1-2 TRBV4-2 few TGTGCCAGCAGCCTAAGGGGAGACAGCGGCGATGGCTACACCTTC CASSLRGDSGDGYTF
- TRBJ2-5 TRBV20-1 - TGCAGTGCTCCCCTTGTGAATGAGCAGTACTTC CSAPLVNEQYF
TRBD1 TRBJ2-2 TRBV19 - TGTGCCAGTAGGGCAGGGGGTCCCGGGGAGCTGTTTTTT CASRAGGPGELFF
TRBD2 TRBJ2-2 TRBV27 few TGTGCCAGCAGTTCCCCCGGGACTAGCGGCACCGGGGAGCTGTTTTTT CASSSPGTSGTGELFF
- TRBJ2-7 TRBV15 - TGTGCCACCAGCAGAGCCCAGGCCGCGTCCGAGCAGTACTTC CATSRAQAASEQYF
- TRBJ2-5 TRBV6-2/TRBV6-3 - TGTGCCAGAAACCGGGACACCTCTGGGGAGACCCAGTACTTC CARNRDTSGETQYF
- TRBJ1-2 TRBV11-1 many TGTGCCAGCAGTACAGGGTTGAACTATGGCTACACCTTC CASSTGLNYGYTF
- TRBJ2-1 TRBV2 - TGTGCCAGCAGTGAAGCGCTTCTACGGGGGCTTATCTACAATGAGCAGTTCTTC CASSEALLRGLIYNEQFF
- TRBJ2-5 TRBV9 - TGTGCCAGCAGCTCATTGACGGGGGATCAAGAGACCCAGTACTTC CASSSLTGDQETQYF
- TRBJ2-7 TRBV25-1 - TGTGCCAGCAGGCTTCAGCCCCCCGGGACTCCGTACGAGCAGTACTTC CASRLQPPGTPYEQYF
- TRBJ2-3 TRBV4-3 - TGCGCCAGCAGCCAAGAGTTCGGTCAGGACGGGGATACGCAGTATTTT CASSQEFGQDGDTQYF
TRBD2 TRBJ2-1 TRBV9 - TGTGCCAGCAGCGTAGCTAGCGGGGGTCTCAATGAGCAGTTCTTC CASSVASGGLNEQFF
- TRBJ1-2 TRBV10-3 few TGTGCCATCACCCAGGGAGCAGGCGGCTACACCTTC CAITQGAGGYTF
TRBD2 TRBJ2-5 TRBV6-5 few TGTGCCAGCAGTTATTCCAGGGAGGGAACAGACGGGGATGAGACCCAGTACTTC CASSYSREGTDGDETQYF
- TRBJ2-6 TRBV7-2 many TGTGCCAGCAGACGTAGCTCTGGGGCCAACGTCCTGACTTTC CASRRSSGANVLTF
- TRBJ2-5 TRBV6-5 - TGTGCCAGCAGTTACTTGGGGGCAGGGGAACAAGAGACCCAGTACTTC CASSYLGAGEQETQYF
TRBD1 TRBJ2-7 TRBV2 once TGTGCCAGCAGACCGGGACAGGAGGGCGAGCAGTACTTC CASRPGQEGEQYF
TRBD2 TRBJ2-5 TRBV29-1 once TGCAGCGTTGAAGGGGAGGGTGTGGAGACCCAGTACTTC CSVEGEGVETQYF
TRBD2 TRBJ2-2 TRBV9 - TGTGCCAGCGGGTTACGACTAGCCGCCGGGGAGCTGTTTTTT CASGLRLAAGELFF
- TRBJ2-7 TRBV28 - TGTGCCAGCAGTAGGAGGGGCCAAACTACCCACGAGCAGTACTTC CASSRRGQTTHEQYF
- TRBJ2-1 TRBV6-2/TRBV6-3 - TGTGCCATGAGCGGAGCCGGGGAGACCCAGTTCTTC CAMSGAGETQFF
TRBD2 TRBJ2-1 TRBV6-5 - TGTGCCAGCAGTTACTCGGCGGGGGGGAGGAATGAGCAGTTCTTC CASSYSAGGRNEQFF
- TRBJ2-7 TRBV29-1 many TGCAGCGTGCGAAGGCAGGGCGAGCAGTACTTC CSVRRQGEQYF
- TRBJ2-2 TRBV9 - TGTGCCAGCAGCCCCCCCCCGGCGAACACCGGGGAGCTGTTTTTT CASSPPPANTGELFF